The 24 T cell receptor beta chains below come from one sample, sequenced in a study of a mutant IDH1 vaccine in newly diagnosed glioma. Assay: immunoSEQ multiplex PCR; the TCRdb copy retains only in-frame clones and omits some. The sample shows 30,000 to 35,000 clones, roughly 50% of them seen only once. Their cognate antigens are unknown. Time point in this sample: week 5, during vaccination. The study gave 300 ug of mutant IDH1 20-mer peptide per vaccine dose, with topical imiquimod. The sequencing used PBMCs, collected from a glioma patient whose treatment included an IDH1 peptide vaccine. The receptors stem from a woman aged 18-29 years with glioma.

This clone was recorded a few times. V is TRBV5-1 and J is TRBJ1-1; D not resolved. Germline V gives CDR1 SGHRS, CDR2 YFSETQ. The CDR3 has 15 amino acids. V dropped 0 bases and J dropped 4 bases, with 13 bases sitting between them. This CDR3 is CASSLDPRTGTEAFF. The CDR3 DNA is TGCGCCAGCAGCTTGGACCCACGAACGGGCACTGAAGCTTTCTTT.

The chain couples TRBV4-2 to TRBJ1-1, with D tentatively TRBD1 (5 bases). The CDR3 sequence is 18 residues long. V lost 1 base to trimming and J lost 0 bases, with 18 bases between them. The germline CDR1 and CDR2 sequences are LGHNA and YNFKEQ. The CDR3 DNA reads as TGTGCCAGCAGCCAAGCAGGTGTGGGGGTTGTCATGAACACTGAAGCTTTCTTT. Its protein is CASSQAGVGVVMNTEAFF.

This sequence joins TRBV4-3 and TRBJ1-2; no clear D. There are 14 residues in the CDR3. Germline CDR1 and CDR2: LGHNA and YSLEER. V was cut by 0 bases and J by 4 bases, with 9 bases left in between. CDR3 region: CASSQDAGPYGYTF. CDR3 sequence (DNA): TGCGCCAGCAGCCAAGATGCGGGTCCCTATGGCTACACCTTC.

This chain links TRBV6-1 with TRBJ1-4, with 7 bases aligning to TRBD1. Unmatched junction bases numbered 7, after V lost 7 bases and J lost 2 bases. This CDR3 is 15 amino acids long. Per the germline V gene, CDR1 is MNHNS and CDR2 is SASEGT. CDR3 in DNA: TGTGCCAGCATCCGACAGGGAGGGACTAATGAAAAACTGTTTTTT. Its translation is CASIRQGGTNEKLFF.

This clone was recorded a few times. The chain joins TRBV6-1 to TRBJ2-2, with D perhaps TRBD1 (5 bases). The CDR3 length is 15 residues. The V end was cut by 10 bases, the J end by 2 bases, with 17 bases between. Germline CDR1 reads MNHNS; CDR2 reads SASEGT. DNA for the CDR3: TGTGCCACCCAAGACAGCGATTTAAACACCGGGGAGCTGTTTTTT. Encoded protein: CATQDSDLNTGELFF.

In its sample, this clone was seen a few times. The chain recombines TRBV7-2 with TRBJ2-2; D is uncertain. V lost 0 bases, J lost 0 bases, and 5 bases lay in between. The CDR3 length is 15 residues. CDR1 is SGHTA and CDR2 is FQGNSA in the germline V gene. The CDR3 protein is CASSLARANTGELFF. The CDR3 region has the DNA TGTGCCAGCAGCTTAGCCCGGGCGAACACCGGGGAGCTGTTTTTT.

The table lists this clone with a few counts. The rearrangement links TRBV11-3 to TRBJ2-3, with D perhaps matching TRBD1 (5 bases). The V and J ends lost 7 bases and 3 bases respectively, with 17 bases between them. Per germline, CDR1 SGHNT and CDR2 YENEEA. The CDR3 is 15 residues long. The DNA of the CDR3 is TGTGCCAGCACCGCCAGGGAAGGAGCAACAGATACGCAGTATTTT. Its protein is CASTAREGATDTQYF. Looking up the rest from reference TRBV11-3 and TRBJ2-3 gives the full variable domain: EAGVVQSPRYKIIEKKQPVAFWCNPISGHNTLYWYLQNLGQGPELLIRYENEEAVDDSQLPKDRFSAERLKGVDSTLKIQPAELGDSAVYLCASTAREGATDTQYFGPGTRLTVL.

V and J are TRBV6-1 and TRBJ2-3; a possible D gene is TRBD1 (6 bases). The CDR3 consists of 16 residues. CDR1 is MNHNS, CDR2 SASEGT, per germline. V was pared by 2 bases and J by 0 bases, with 12 bases between. The DNA for the CDR3 is TGTGCCAGCAGTGAAAGGGGACACCTAAGCACAGATACGCAGTATTTT. The encoded protein is CASSERGHLSTDTQYF.

This clone came up a few times. The chain has TRBV27 and TRBJ2-1; 7 nucleotides line up with TRBD2. Germline V gene sequence: CDR1 MNHEY, CDR2 SMNVEV (reference sequence). V trimming: 1 base; J trimming: 1 base; junction bases outside the gene matches: 7. This CDR3 spans 17 amino acids. The CDR3 nucleotides are TGTGCCAGCAGTTTATGGCCTAGCGGAATTTCCTACAATGAGCAGTTCTTC. Translating it yields CASSLWPSGISYNEQFF.

This clone was seen once. V is TRBV28 and J is TRBJ1-4; no definite D call. Deletions cut 7 bases from V and 8 bases from J, with 17 bases between. The CDR3 is 14 residues long. CDR1 is MDHEN and CDR2 is SYDVKM in the germline V gene. The CDR3 here is CASMSGSGGEKLFF. CDR3 DNA: TGTGCCAGCATGAGCGGTTCGGGAGGGGAAAAACTGTTTTTT.

This chain links TRBV28 with TRBJ1-2; D is uncertain. Looked up from germline, CDR1 is MDHEN and CDR2 is SYDVKM. The CDR3 runs 16 residues. V lost 4 bases, J lost 4 bases, and 19 bases lay in between. The CDR3 reads CASSYDPGGSPYGYTF. DNA of the CDR3: TGTGCCAGCAGTTACGACCCCGGTGGCAGCCCCTATGGCTACACCTTC.

The rearrangement joins TRBV20-1 to TRBJ2-1, with D possibly being TRBD1 or TRBD2 (5 bases each). V was cut by 5 bases and J by 13 bases, with 15 bases left in between. CDR1 and CDR2 from the germline V gene are DFQATT and SNEGSKA (reference sequence). The CDR3 sequence is 11 residues long. The CDR3 protein is CSALLGVQQFF. In nucleotides, the CDR3 is TGCAGTGCTCTATTGGGGGTTCAACAGTTCTTC.

Notes on this clone: The junction shows a germline mismatch at one end, possibly a read error. The V and J genes are TRBV7-7 and TRBJ2-5, with 10 bases matching TRBD2. The CDR3 sequence is 17 residues long. Per the germline V gene, CDR1 is SSHAT and CDR2 is FNYEAQ (reference sequence). The CDR3: CASSIFASGGLQETQYF. The DNA of the CDR3 is TGTGCTAGCAGCATCTTTGCTAGCGGGGGTCTCCAAGAGACCCAGTACTTC.

The rearrangement links TRBV6-5 to TRBJ2-7; the D gene is possibly TRBD1 (6 bases). The CDR3 runs to 14 residues. The V gene's germline CDR1 is MNHEY and CDR2 SVGAGI. V was trimmed by 4 bases and J by 7 bases, leaving 17 bases between them. This CDR3 is CASSSLYRAKEQYF. CDR3 nucleotide sequence: TGTGCCAGCAGTTCCCTCTACAGGGCAAAAGAGCAGTACTTC.

A single count supports this clone. The chain recombines TRBV7-9 with TRBJ1-3; maybe TRBD1 (6 bases). The V end was cut by 4 bases, the J end by 0 bases, with 13 bases between. The germline CDR1 and CDR2 sequences are SEHNR and FQNEAQ (reference sequence). The CDR3 covers 16 residues. For the CDR3, the DNA is TGTGCCAGCAGCTCCCCCAACAGGGACTCTGGAAACACCATATATTTT. Its protein is CASSSPNRDSGNTIYF.

V and J are TRBV4-3 and TRBJ2-7; possibly TRBD1 or TRBD2 for D (5 bases each). This CDR3 is 15 amino acids long. The V end lost 4 bases, the J end lost 3 bases, and 16 bases lay between the germline ends. Germline CDR1 and CDR2: LGHNA and YSLEER. The DNA for the CDR3 is TGCGCCAGCAGCCTCGAGAGGGGTGAGCTCTACGAGCAGTACTTC. This codes for CASSLERGELYEQYF.

The chain's CDR3 is CASSPGPGNEKLFF. CDR3 DNA sequence: TGTGCCAGCTCACCGGGCCCAGGGAATGAAAAACTGTTTTTT. The V and J genes are TRBV18 and TRBJ1-4; D perhaps matches TRBD1 (5 bases). Trimming cost V 3 bases and J 5 bases, with 10 bases left between them. Germline V gene sequence: CDR1 KGHSH, CDR2 LQKENI. This CDR3 is 14 amino acids long.

CDR3 residues: CASSNYRTTRWDTQYF. Written as DNA, the CDR3 is TGTGCCAGCAGCAATTACCGGACAACTAGGTGGGATACGCAGTATTTT. This chain uses TRBV21-1 with TRBJ2-3. TRBV21-1 is a listed pseudogene. The CDR3 consists of 16 residues.

The chain combines TRBV5-1 with TRBJ1-1; the D gene is possibly TRBD1 (6 bases). The V gene's germline CDR1 is SGHRS and CDR2 YFSETQ. The CDR3 extends over 15 amino acids. Trimming left V 3 bases short and J 1 base short, with 13 bases between. The CDR3 here is CASSSAQGSNTEAFF. The CDR3 nucleotides are TGCGCCAGCAGCTCCGCACAGGGATCGAACACTGAAGCTTTCTTT.

The rearrangement links TRBV6-1 to TRBJ1-4; 8 bases are a match to TRBD1. CDR1 MNHNS and CDR2 SASEGT come from the germline V gene. CDR3 length equals 15 residues. V trimming: 6 bases; J trimming: 5 bases; junction bases outside the gene matches: 8. Here the CDR3 DNA reads TGTGCCAGCAGGTCACGGACAGGGCTGAATGAAAAACTGTTTTTT. It translates to CASRSRTGLNEKLFF.

This chain uses TRBV9 with TRBJ2-7, with 8 bases aligning to TRBD1. Germline lookup yields CDR1 SGDLS and CDR2 YYNGEE. The CDR3 consists of 15 residues. V shed 0 bases, J shed 1 base, and the junction held 3 bases outside the gene matches. The CDR3 spells CASSVGTGLSYEQYF. The CDR3 coding sequence is TGTGCCAGCAGCGTAGGGACAGGGCTTTCCTACGAGCAGTACTTC.

DNA of the CDR3: TGTGCCAGCAGTCCCGGACGAGCGGACCTTTTCTACGAGCAGTACTTC. Amino acids: CASSPGRADLFYEQYF. The chain joins TRBV2 to TRBJ2-7; maybe TRBD2 (5 bases). The CDR3 runs 16 residues. Germline CDR1 SNHLY, CDR2 FYNNEI. V lost 5 bases and J lost 3, with 20 bases in between.

The gene calls are TRBV5-4 and TRBJ1-1; D gene ambiguous. V dropped 5 bases and J dropped 3 bases, with 11 bases sitting between them. This CDR3 is 13 amino acids long. Germline assignment: CDR1 SGHNT and CDR2 YYREEE (reference sequence). CDR3 loop: CASRSGIDTEAFF. As DNA, the CDR3 is TGTGCCAGCAGGTCAGGAATCGACACTGAAGCTTTCTTT.

V and J are TRBV19 and TRBJ1-1; D possibly corresponds to TRBD1 (6 bases). Trimming took off 7 bases at V and 1 base at J, with 19 bases between the two ends. CDR1 is LNHDA, CDR2 SQIVND, per germline (reference sequence). The CDR3 extends over 16 amino acids. The CDR3 region is CASTRGALRENTEAFF. The CDR3 DNA is TGTGCCAGTACTCGGGGGGCGCTTAGGGAGAACACTGAAGCTTTCTTT.